This TCR beta chain stems from a study of T cell changes during pregnancy in multiple sclerosis. This CDR3 region has 16 residues. The germline V gene has CDR1 LGHNA and CDR2 YSLEER. The junction had 7 bases not matched to a gene; V was cut back by 4 bases and J by 0 bases. Clones were read by immunoSEQ multiplex PCR, and TCRdb kept only the in-frame ones, dropping some. The sample contains just over 90,000 clones, roughly 91% of which appear only once. Here the sequenced sample was peripheral blood, taken after pregnancy. The rearrangement joins TRBV4-3 to TRBJ1-2, with 8 bases fitting TRBD1. This TCR came from a female donor in good health, enrolled as a control in a pregnancy study. The CDR3 spells CASSRLTGEPNYGYTF. CDR3 DNA sequence: TGCGCCAGCAGCCGGTTGACAGGGGAACCTAACTATGGCTACACCTTC.